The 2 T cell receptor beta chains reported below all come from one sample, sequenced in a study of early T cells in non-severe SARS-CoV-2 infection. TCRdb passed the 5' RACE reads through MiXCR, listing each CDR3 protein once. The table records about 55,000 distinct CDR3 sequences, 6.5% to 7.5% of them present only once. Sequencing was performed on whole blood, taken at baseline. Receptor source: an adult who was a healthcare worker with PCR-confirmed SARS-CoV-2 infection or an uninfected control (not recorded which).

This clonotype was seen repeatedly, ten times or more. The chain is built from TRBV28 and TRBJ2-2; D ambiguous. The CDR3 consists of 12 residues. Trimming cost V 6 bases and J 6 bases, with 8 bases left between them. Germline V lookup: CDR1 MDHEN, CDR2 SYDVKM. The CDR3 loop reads CASRQFAGELFF. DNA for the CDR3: TGTGCCAGCAGGCAGTTTGCCGGGGAGCTGTTTTTT.

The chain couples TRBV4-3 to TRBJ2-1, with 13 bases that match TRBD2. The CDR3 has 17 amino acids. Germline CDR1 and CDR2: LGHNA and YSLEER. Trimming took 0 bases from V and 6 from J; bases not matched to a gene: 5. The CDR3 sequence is CASSQETLAGGPNEQFF. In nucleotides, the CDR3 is TGCGCCAGCAGCCAAGAAACACTAGCGGGGGGGCCCAATGAGCAGTTCTTC.